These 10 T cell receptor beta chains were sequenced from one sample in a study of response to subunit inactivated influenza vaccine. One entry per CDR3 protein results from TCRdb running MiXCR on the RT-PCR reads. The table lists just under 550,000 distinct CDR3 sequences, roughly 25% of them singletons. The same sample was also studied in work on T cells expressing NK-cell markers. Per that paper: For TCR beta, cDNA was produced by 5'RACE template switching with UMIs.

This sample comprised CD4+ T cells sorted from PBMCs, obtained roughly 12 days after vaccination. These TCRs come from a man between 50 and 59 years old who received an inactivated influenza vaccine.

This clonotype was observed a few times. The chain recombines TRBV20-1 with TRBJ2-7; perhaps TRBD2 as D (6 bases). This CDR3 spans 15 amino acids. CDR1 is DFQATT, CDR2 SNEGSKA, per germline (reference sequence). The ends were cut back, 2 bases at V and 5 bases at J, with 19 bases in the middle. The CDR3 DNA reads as TGCAGTGCTAGATCCCCGGGACTCCCAAACCACGAGCAGTACTTC. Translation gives CSARSPGLPNHEQYF.

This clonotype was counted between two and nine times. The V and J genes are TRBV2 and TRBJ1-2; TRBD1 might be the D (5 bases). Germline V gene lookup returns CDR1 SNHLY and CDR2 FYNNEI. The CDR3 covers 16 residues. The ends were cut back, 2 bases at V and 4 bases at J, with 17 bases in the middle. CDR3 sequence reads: CASSESPRVGGYGYTF. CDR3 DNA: TGTGCCAGCAGTGAATCCCCCAGGGTTGGGGGCTATGGCTACACCTTC.

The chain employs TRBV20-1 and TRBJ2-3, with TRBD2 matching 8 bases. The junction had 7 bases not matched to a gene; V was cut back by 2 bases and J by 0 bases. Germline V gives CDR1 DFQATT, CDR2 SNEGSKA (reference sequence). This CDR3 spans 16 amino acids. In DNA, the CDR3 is TGCAGTGCTAGATTGCCCGAGCGGGGGAGCACAGATACGCAGTATTTT. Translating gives CSARLPERGSTDTQYF.

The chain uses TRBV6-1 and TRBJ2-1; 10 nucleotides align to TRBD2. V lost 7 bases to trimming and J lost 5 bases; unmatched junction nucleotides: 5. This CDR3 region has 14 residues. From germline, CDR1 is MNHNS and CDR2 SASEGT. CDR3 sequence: CASNPSGSHNEQFF. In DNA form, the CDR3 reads TGTGCCAGCAATCCTAGCGGGAGCCACAATGAGCAGTTCTTC.

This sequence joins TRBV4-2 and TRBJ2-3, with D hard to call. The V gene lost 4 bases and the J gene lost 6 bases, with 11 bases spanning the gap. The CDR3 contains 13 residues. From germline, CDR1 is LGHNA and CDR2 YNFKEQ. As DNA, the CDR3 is TGTGCCAGCAGCCCCATCCGGTCCGATACGCAGTATTTT. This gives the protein CASSPIRSDTQYF.

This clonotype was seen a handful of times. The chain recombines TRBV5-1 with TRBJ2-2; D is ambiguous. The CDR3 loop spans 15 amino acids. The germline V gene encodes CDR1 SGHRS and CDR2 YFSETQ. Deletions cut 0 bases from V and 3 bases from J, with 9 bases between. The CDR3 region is CASSLVLEHTGELFF. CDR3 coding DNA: TGCGCCAGCAGCTTGGTTCTAGAGCACACCGGGGAGCTGTTTTTT.

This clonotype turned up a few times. The CDR3, as DNA: TGCGCCAGCAGCCAAACTATGGGACAGGGGCAGCCCCAGCATTTT. It yields the protein CASSQTMGQGQPQHF. This chain uses TRBV4-3 with TRBJ1-5; 10 positions match TRBD1. Germline V gene sequence: CDR1 LGHNA, CDR2 YSLEER. The J segment lost 7 bases and the V segment lost 2 bases, leaving 5 bases of the junction unmatched. This CDR3 contains 15 residues.

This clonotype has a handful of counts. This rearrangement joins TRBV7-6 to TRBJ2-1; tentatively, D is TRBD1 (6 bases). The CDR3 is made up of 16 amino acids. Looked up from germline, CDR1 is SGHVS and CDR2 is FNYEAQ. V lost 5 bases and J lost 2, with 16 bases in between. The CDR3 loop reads CASSAPGTRAYNEQFF. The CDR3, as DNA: TGTGCCAGCAGCGCCCCCGGGACAAGGGCCTACAATGAGCAGTTCTTC.

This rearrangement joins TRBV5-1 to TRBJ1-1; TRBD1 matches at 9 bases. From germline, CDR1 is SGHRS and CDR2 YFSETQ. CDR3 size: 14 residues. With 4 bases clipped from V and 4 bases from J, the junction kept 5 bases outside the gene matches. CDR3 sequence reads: CASSPDRGGTEAFF. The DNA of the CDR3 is TGCGCCAGCAGCCCAGACAGGGGGGGCACTGAAGCTTTCTTT.

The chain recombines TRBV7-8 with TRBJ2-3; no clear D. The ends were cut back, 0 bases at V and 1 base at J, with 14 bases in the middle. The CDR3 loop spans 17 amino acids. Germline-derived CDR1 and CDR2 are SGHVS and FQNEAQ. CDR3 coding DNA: TGTGCCAGCAGCTTAGCTCTCGGTGGGCTCGGCACAGATACGCAGTATTTT. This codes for CASSLALGGLGTDTQYF.